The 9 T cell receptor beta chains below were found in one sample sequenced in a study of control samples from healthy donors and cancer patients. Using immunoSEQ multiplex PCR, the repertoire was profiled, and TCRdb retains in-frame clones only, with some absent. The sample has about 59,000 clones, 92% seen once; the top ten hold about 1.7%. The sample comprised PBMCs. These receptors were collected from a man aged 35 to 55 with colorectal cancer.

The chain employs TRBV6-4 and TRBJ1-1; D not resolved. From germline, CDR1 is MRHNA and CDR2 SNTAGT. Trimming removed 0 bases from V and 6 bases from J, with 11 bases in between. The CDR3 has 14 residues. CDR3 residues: CASSDSSLGSEAFF. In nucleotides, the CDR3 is TGTGCCAGCAGTGACTCATCCTTGGGGTCTGAAGCTTTCTTT.

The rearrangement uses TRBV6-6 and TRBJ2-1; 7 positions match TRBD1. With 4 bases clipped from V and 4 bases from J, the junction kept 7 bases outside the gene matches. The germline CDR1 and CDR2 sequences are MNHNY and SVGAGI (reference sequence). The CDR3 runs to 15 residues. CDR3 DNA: TGTGCCAGCAGTTTCCGGGACAGCCTGTACAATGAGCAGTTCTTC. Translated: CASSFRDSLYNEQFF.

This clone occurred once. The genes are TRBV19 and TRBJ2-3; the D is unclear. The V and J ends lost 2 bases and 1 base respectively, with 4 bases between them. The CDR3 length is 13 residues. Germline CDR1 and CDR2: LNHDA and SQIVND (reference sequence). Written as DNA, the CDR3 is TGTGCCAGTAGTATATGGGGCACAGATACGCAGTATTTT. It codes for CASSIWGTDTQYF. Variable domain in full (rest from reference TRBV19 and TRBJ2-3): DGGITQSPKYLFRKEGQNVTLSCEQNLNHDAMYWYRQDPGQGLRLIYYSQIVNDFQKGDIAEGYSVSREKKESFPLTVTSAQKNPTAFYLCASSIWGTDTQYFGPGTRLTVL.

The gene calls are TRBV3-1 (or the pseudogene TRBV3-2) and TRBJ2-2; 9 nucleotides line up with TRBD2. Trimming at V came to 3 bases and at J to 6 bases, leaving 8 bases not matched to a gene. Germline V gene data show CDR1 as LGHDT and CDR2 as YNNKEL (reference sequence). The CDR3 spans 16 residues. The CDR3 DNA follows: TGTGCCAGCAGCCAGACTGCGGGGGGGCCCCCCGGGGAGCTGTTTTTT. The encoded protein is CASSQTAGGPPGELFF.

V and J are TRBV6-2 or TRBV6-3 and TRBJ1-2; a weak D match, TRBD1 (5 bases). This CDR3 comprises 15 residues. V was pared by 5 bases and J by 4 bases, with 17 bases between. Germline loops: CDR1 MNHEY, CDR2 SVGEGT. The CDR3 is CASSPDTEGIYGYTF. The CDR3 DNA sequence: TGTGCCAGCAGTCCGGACACCGAAGGTATCTATGGCTACACCTTC.

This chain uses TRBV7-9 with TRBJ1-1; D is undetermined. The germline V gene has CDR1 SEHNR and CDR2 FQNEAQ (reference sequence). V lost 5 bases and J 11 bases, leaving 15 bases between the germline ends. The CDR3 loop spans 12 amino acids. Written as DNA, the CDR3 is TGTGCCAGCAGCGACCGTGGGAAGACGGCTTTCTTT. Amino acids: CASSDRGKTAFF.

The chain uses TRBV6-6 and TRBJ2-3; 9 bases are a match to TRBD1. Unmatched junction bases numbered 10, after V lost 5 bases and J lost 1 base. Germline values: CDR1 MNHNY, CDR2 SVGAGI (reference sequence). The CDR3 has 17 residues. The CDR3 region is CASSRQGEDVGTDTQYF. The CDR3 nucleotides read TGTGCCAGCAGTCGACAGGGGGAGGATGTGGGCACAGATACGCAGTATTTT.

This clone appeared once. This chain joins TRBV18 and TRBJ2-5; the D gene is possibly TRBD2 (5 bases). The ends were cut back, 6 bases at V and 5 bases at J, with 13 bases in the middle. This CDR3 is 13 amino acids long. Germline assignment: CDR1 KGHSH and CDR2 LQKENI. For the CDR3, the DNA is TGTGCCAGCTCCCCGGGAACGCGGGAGACCCAGTACTTC. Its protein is CASSPGTRETQYF.

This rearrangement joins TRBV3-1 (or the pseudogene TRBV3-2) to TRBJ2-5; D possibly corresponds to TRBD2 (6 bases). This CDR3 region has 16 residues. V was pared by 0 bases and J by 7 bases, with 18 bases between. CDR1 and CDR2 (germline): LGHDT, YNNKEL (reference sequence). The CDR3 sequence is CASSQDQRAAIGTQYF. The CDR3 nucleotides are TGTGCCAGCAGCCAAGACCAGCGGGCTGCCATCGGGACCCAGTACTTC.